The source of this T cell receptor (beta chain) is a study of Graves' ophthalmopathy and Graves' hyperthyroidism (dated by TCRdb to the late 2010s). With respect to the entire study: Peripheral blood was collected at initial diagnosis, prior to any treatment. TCR beta repertoire signatures were used to distinguish Graves' ophthalmopathy from Graves' hyperthyroidism and to predict progression to ophthalmopathy. In total, under 150 blood samples were TCR-sequenced: approximately 42 ophthalmopathy, around 75 hyperthyroidism and about 17 hyperthyroidism-to-ophthalmopathy patients. To explore V-J signatures that separate ophthalmopathy from hyperthyroidism, a discovery set of about a hundred patients was enrolled, consisting of roughly 45 with ophthalmopathy and around 57 with stable hyperthyroidism. The independent validation cohort included 20 or so hyperthyroidism patients plus 17 patients who later progressed from hyperthyroidism to ophthalmopathy. In roughly six hyperthyroidism patients, the T-cell repertoires found in thyroid tissue were compared with those found in blood. Once sampling was done, hyperthyroidism patients were given methimazole at a starting dose of 30 mg daily, while ophthalmopathy patients were given high-dose intravenous methylprednisolone.

For repertoire sequencing, TCR beta CDR3 regions were amplified from RNA transcripts. A first-round RT-PCR used HTBI primers with the Qiagen OneStep RT-PCR kit, followed by a second-round multiplex PCR, size selection and purification. Libraries were sequenced on an Illumina HiSeq2000 using paired-end 100 bp reads. The study's own analysis went as follows. SOAPnuke was used to process the reads, throwing out any read that had adapters, had uncalled bases, had a mean Phred below 15, or lacked an exact constant-primer or identifier match. COPE v1.2.5 was used to merge the high-quality paired reads. Clonotypes were defined as unique nucleotide sequences and were aligned to IMGT TRB V, D and J references using MiTCR v1.1. Only V-J combinations with frequency above 0.0001 were analysed, covering around 99% of repertoires. For each V-J combination, a TCR clonal expansion and chaos score was defined as the ratio of F50 clonal expansion to chaos observed in the TCRdist matrix. Features were reduced by Welch's t-statistics and random forest to 10 to 15 V-J combinations, which fed a naive Bayes classifier. The similarity between thyroid and blood repertoires was quantified using the Morisita-Horn index. Starting from the raw public reads, TCRdb applied fastp trimming at Q25, assembled clones with MiXCR and retained in-frame beta chains. All rows with the same CDR3 protein become a single entry with the most common DNA and genes. The V and J calls reflect TCRdb's pipeline rather than the authors' work. In this sample the table shows around 50,000 distinct CDR3 sequences, less than 65% of which occur a single time. Approximately 23% of the sample is taken by the ten largest.

Patients with ophthalmopathy had moderately to severely active disease, with a Clinical Activity Score of 3 or more, a NOSPECS grade of 4 or more, and a disease duration of less than 3 months. Anyone with other autoimmune diseases, uncontrolled infections, pregnancy or lactation was excluded from the study. Clinical symptoms, serum thyroxine, TRAb, thyroid ultrasound and orbital computed tomography were used for diagnosis. Ficoll-Paque density gradient centrifugation was used to isolate PBMCs from about 9 ml of fresh peripheral blood. Trizol reagent was used to extract the total RNA, and its quality was then checked on an Agilent 2100 Bioanalyzer. The germline V gene provides CDR1 SQVTM and CDR2 ANQGSEA. V and J lose 6 bases and 8 bases, and a span of 13 bases separates them. The CDR3 numbers 11 amino acids, ends counted. Solely the CDR3 DNA is kept, with 33 bases framed from the first base. In the case of this clonotype: Its recognized antigen is unknown. Because it lacks the conserved phenylalanine or tryptophan at the end, this CDR3 is likely a read error.

Study-wide findings and limitations: In cross-validation, the 13-signature model distinguished ophthalmopathy from stable hyperthyroidism with around 90% sensitivity and roughly 84% specificity, while in the test set the corresponding values were about 80% and 75%. Sample size was not statistically predetermined, and group allocation was not concealed from the investigators. Most of the expanded thyroid clonotypes with a frequency above 0.001 were also detected in blood, and it was suggested that the thyroid immune response may be reflected by blood repertoires. In validation, the model predicted ophthalmopathy progression with about 70% sensitivity and less than 80% specificity; eleven to twelve predicted patients were CT-confirmed with GO in a median of approximately six months.

Sample: peripheral blood. This clonotype originated in an adult man with Graves' ophthalmopathy. The V and J genes are TRBV29-1 and TRBJ1-1; TRBD1 might be the D gene, on 5 matching bases. This receptor carries the CDR3 CSVGTYGEAFS. Read as DNA, the sequence is TGCAGCGTGGGGACCTACGGCGAAGCTTTCTCT.